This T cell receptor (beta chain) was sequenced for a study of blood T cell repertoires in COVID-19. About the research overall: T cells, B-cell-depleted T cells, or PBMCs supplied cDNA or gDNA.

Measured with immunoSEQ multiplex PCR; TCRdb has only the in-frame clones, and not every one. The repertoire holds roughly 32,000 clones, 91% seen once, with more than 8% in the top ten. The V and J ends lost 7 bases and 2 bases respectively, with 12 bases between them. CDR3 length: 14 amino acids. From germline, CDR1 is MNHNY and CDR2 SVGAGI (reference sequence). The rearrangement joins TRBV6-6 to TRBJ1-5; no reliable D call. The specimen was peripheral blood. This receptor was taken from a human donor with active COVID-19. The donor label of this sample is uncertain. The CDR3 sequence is CASNGRGGNQPQHF. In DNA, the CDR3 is TGTGCCAGCAACGGACGGGGAGGCAATCAGCCCCAGCATTTT.